This T cell receptor beta chain was documented in a study of human T cells and chemical hapten exposure. Across the study: Small volume differences among pooled libraries mainly caused per-sample TCR yield variation.

The library labeled individual cDNA molecules by adding unique molecular identifiers to them. In the original workflow: A typical sample had around 96,000 TCRs, with 23,224 to 690,600 overall. TCRdb re-derived calls from the reads in MiXCR, one entry per CDR3 protein. What appears here as the V and J calls and clone size reflects TCRdb's work, not the paper's. Of about 120,000 distinct CDR3 sequences listed, approximately 9.3% are singletons. Total RNA was isolated from whole blood that had not been fractionated. CDR3 length equals 14 residues. Germline lookup yields CDR1 MNHEY and CDR2 SVGAGI. Trimming at V came to 11 bases and at J to 6 bases, leaving 9 bases not matched to a gene. This clonotype was seen repeatedly, ten times or more.

V gene TRBV6-5 combines with J gene TRBJ2-2; TRBD1 matches at 10 bases. Sequencing was done on a sample of whole blood. The receptor comes from a human donor in good health. Some clones in this sample may be carry-over from other donors' samples. DNA of the CDR3: TGTGCCGTTAGAGGGACAGGGGACGCCGGGGAGCTGTTTTTT. Translation: CAVRGTGDAGELFF.